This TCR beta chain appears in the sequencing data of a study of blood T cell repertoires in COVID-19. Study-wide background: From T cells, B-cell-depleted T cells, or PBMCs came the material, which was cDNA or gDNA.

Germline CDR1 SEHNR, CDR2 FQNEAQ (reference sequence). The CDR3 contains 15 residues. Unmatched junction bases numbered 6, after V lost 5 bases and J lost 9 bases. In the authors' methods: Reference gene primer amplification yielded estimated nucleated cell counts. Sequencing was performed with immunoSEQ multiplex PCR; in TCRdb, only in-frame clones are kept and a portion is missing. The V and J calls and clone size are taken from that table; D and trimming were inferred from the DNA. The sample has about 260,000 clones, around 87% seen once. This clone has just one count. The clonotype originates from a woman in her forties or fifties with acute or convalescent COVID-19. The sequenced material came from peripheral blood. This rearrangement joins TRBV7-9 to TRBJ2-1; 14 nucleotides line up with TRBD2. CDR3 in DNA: TGTGCCAGCAGCCTGACTAGCGGGAGGGCCATTGAGCAGTTCTTC. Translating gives CASSLTSGRAIEQFF. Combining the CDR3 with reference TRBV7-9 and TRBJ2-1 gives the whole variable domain DTGVSQNPRHKITKRGQNVTFRCDPISEHNRLYWYRQTLGQGPEFLTYFQNEAQLEKSRLLSDRFSAERPKGSFSTLEIQRTEQGDSAMYLCASSLTSGRAIEQFFGPGTRLTVL.